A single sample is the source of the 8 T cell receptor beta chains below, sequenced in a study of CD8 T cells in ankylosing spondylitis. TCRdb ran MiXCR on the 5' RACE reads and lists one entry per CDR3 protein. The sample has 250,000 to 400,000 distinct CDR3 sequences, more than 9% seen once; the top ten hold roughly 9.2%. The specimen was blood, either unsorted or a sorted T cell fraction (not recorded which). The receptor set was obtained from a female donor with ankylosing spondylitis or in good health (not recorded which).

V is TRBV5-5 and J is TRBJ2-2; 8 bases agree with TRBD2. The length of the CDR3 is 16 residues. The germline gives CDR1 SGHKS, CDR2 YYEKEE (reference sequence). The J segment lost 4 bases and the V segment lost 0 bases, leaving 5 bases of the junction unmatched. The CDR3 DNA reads TGTGCCAGCAGCTTGGCTCCGGGGGGGAGCACCGGGGAGCTGTTTTTT. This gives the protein CASSLAPGGSTGELFF.

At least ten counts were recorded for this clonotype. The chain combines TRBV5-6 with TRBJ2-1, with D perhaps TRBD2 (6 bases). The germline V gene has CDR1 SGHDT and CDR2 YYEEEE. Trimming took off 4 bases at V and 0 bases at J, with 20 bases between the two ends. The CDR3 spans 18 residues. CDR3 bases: TGTGCCAGCAGCCGTAGATTGGGCGGGGTGGGCTCCTACAATGAGCAGTTCTTC. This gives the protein CASSRRLGGVGSYNEQFF.

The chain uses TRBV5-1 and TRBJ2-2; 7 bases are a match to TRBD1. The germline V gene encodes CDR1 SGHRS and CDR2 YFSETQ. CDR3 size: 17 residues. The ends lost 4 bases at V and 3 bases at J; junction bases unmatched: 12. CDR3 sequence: CASSQERQGTDTGELFF. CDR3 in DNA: TGCGCCAGCAGCCAGGAACGACAGGGAACAGACACCGGGGAGCTGTTTTTT.

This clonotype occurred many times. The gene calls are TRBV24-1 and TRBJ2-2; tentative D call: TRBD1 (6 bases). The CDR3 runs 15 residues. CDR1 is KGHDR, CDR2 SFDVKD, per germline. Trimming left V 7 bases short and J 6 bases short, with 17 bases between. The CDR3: CATSLTGPTPGELFF. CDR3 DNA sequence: TGTGCCACCAGCCTTACAGGGCCCACGCCCGGGGAGCTGTTTTTT.

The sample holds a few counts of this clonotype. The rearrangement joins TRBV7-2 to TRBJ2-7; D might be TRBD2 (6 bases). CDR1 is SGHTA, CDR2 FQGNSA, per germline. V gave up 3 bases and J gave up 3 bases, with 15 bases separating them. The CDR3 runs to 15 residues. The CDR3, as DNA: TGTGCCAGCAGCTTGTCCGGCGGGGACTTCTACGAGCAGTACTTC. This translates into CASSLSGGDFYEQYF.

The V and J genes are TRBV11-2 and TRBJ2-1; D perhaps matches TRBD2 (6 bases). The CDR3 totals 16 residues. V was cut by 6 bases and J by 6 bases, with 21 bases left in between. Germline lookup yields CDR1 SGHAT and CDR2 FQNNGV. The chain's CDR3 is CASRSSATSQGNEQFF. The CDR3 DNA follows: TGTGCCAGCAGGTCTAGCGCCACAAGTCAAGGCAATGAGCAGTTCTTC.

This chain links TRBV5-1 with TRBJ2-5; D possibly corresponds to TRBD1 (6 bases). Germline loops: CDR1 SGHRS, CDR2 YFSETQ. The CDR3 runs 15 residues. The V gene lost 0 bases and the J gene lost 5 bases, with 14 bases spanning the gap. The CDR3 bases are TGCGCCAGCAGCTTGGAGGTCTCAGGGGAGGAGACCCAGTACTTC. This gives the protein CASSLEVSGEETQYF.

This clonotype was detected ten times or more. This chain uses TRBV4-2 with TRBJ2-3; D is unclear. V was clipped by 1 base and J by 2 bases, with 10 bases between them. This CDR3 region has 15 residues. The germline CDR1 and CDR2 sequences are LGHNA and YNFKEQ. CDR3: CASSQGIGNTDTQYF. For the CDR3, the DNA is TGTGCCAGCAGCCAAGGAATCGGAAACACAGATACGCAGTATTTT.